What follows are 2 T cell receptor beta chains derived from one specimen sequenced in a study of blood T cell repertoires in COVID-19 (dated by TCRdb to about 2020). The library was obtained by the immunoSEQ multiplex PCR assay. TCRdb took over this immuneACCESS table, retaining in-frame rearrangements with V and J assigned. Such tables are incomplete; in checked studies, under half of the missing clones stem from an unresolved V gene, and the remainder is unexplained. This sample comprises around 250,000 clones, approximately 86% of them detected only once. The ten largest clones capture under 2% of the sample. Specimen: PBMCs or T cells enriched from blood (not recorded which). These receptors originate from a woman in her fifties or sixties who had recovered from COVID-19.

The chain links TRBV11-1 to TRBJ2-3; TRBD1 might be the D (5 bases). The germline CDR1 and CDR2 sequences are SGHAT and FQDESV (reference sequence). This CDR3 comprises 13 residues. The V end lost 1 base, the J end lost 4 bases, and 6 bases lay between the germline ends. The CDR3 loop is CASSLGRADTQYF. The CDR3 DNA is TGTGCCAGCAGCTTAGGCAGGGCAGATACGCAGTATTTT.

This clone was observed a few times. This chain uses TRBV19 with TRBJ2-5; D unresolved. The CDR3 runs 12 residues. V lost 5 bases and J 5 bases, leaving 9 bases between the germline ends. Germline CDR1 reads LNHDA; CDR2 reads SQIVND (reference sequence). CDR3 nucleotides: TGTGCCAGTAGTGATGGCAGGGAGACCCAGTACTTC. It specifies CASSDGRETQYF.